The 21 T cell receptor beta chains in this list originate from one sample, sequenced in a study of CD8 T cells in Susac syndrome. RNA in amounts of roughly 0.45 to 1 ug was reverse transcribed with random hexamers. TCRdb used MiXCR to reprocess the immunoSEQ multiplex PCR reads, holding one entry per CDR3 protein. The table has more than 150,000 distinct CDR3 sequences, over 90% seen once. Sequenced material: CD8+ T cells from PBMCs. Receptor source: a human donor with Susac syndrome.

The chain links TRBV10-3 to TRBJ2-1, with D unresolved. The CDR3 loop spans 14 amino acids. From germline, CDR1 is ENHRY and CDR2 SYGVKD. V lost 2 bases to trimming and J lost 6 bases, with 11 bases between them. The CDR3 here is CAISEPELGNEQFF. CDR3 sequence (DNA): TGTGCCATCAGTGAGCCGGAGTTGGGCAATGAGCAGTTCTTC.

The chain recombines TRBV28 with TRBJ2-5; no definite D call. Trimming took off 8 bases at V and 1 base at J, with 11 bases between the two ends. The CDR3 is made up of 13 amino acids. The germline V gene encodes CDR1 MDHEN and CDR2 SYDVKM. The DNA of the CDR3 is TGTGCCAGCGTTCGACGGATCCAAGAGACCCAGTACTTC. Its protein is CASVRRIQETQYF.

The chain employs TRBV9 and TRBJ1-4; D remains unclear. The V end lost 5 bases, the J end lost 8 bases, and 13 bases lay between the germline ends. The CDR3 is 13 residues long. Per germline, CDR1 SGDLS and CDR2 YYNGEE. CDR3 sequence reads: CASSPASGEKLFF. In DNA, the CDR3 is TGTGCCAGCAGTCCGGCCTCGGGAGAAAAACTGTTTTTT.

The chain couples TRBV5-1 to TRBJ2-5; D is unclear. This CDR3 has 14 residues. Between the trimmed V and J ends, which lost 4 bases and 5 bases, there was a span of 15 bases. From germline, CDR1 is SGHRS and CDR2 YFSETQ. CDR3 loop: CASSPLQVSETQYF. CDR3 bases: TGCGCCAGCAGCCCCCTCCAGGTGTCGGAGACCCAGTACTTC.

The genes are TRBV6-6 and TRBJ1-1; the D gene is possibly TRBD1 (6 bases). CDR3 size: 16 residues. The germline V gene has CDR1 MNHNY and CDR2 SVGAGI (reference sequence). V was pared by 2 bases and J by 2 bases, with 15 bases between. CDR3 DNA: TGTGCCAGCAGTTACACACGAGGGGGGACAAACACTGAAGCTTTCTTT. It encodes CASSYTRGGTNTEAFF.

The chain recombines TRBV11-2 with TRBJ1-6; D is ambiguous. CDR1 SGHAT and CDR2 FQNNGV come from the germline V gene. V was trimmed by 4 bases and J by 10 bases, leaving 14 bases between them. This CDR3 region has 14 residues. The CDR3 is CASSSWKVGSPLHF. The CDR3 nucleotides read TGTGCCAGCAGCTCCTGGAAGGTCGGATCACCCCTCCACTTT.

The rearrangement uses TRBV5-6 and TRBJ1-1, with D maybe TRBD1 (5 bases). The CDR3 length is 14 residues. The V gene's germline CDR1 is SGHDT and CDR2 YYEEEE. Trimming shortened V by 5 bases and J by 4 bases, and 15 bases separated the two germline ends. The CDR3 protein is CASRRVGRGTEAFF. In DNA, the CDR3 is TGTGCCAGCAGACGTGTTGGAAGGGGCACTGAAGCTTTCTTT. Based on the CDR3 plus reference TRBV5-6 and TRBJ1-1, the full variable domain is DAGVTQSPTHLIKTRGQQVTLRCSPKSGHDTVSWYQQALGQGPQFIFQYYEEEERQRGNFPDRFSGHQFPNYSSELNVNALLLGDSALYLCASRRVGRGTEAFFGQGTRLTVV.

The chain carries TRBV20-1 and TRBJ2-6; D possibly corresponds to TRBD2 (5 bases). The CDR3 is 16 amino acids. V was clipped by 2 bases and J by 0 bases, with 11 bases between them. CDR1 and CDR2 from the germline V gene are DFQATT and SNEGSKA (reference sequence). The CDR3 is CSARRTGNSGANVLTF. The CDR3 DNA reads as TGCAGTGCTAGACGGACTGGGAACTCTGGGGCCAACGTCCTGACTTTC.

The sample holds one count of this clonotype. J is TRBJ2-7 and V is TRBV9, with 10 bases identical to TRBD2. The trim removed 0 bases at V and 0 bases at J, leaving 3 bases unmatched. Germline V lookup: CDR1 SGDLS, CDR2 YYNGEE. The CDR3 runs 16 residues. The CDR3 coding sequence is TGTGCCAGCAGCGTAGCGGGGACTAGCGCCTCCTACGAGCAGTACTTC. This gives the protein CASSVAGTSASYEQYF.

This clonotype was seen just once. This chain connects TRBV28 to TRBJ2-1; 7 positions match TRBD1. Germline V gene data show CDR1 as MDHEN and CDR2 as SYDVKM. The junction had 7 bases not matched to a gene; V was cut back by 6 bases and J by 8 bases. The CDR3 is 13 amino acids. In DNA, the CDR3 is TGTGCCAGCAGACAGACAGGGAGCCATGAGCAGTTCTTC. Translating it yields CASRQTGSHEQFF.

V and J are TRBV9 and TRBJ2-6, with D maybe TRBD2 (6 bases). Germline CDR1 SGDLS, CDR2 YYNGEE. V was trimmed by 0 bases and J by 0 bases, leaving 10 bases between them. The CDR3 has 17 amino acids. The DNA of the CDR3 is TGTGCCAGCAGCGTAGAGGGAGGTAGCTCTGGGGCCAACGTCCTGACTTTC. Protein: CASSVEGGSSGANVLTF.

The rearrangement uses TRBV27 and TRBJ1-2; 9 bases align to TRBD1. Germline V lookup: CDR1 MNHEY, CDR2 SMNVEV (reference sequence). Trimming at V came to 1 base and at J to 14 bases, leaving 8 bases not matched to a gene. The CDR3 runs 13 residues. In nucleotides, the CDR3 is TGTGCCAGCAGTTTATGGACAGGGGCCCCCGTGACCTTC. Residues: CASSLWTGAPVTF.

The DNA for the CDR3 is TGCGCCAGCAGCCAGGGGCCGCGAGGGGGAAACTACGAGCAGTACTTC. Its protein is CASSQGPRGGNYEQYF. The rearrangement joins TRBV4-1 to TRBJ2-7; D might be TRBD1 (6 bases). The CDR3 runs 16 residues. Germline CDR1 and CDR2: MGHRA and YSYEKL. Trimming left V 3 bases short and J 3 bases short, with 18 bases between.

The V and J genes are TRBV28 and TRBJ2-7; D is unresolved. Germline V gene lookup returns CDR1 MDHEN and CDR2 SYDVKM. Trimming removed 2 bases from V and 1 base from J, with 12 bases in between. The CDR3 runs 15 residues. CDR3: CASSLRWGRSYEQYF. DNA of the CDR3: TGTGCCAGCAGTTTAAGGTGGGGAAGATCCTACGAGCAGTACTTC.

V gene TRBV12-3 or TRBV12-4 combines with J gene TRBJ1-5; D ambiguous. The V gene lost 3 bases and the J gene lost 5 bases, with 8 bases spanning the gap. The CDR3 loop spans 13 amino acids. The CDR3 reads CASSFEEDQPQHF. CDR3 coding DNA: TGTGCCAGCAGTTTTGAGGAGGATCAGCCCCAGCATTTT.

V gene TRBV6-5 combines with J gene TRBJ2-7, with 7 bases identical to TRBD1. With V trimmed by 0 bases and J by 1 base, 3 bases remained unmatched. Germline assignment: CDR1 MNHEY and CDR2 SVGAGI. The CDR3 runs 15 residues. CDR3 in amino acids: CASSYSETGSYEQYF. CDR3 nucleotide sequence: TGTGCCAGCAGTTACTCTGAGACAGGGTCCTACGAGCAGTACTTC.

CDR3 coding DNA: TGTGCCAGCCGAAAGGGACTAGCTTACGAGCAGTACTTC. Translating gives CASRKGLAYEQYF. The V call is TRBV27, the J call TRBJ2-7, with 9 bases identical to TRBD2. The J segment lost 4 bases and the V segment lost 8 bases, leaving 6 bases of the junction unmatched. Germline V gene data show CDR1 as MNHEY and CDR2 as SMNVEV (reference sequence). This CDR3 is built from 13 residues.

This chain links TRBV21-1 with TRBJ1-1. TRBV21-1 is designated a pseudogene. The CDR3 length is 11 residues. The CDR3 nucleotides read TGTGCCAGCAGCAACCGCACTGAAGCTTTCTTT. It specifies CASSNRTEAFF.

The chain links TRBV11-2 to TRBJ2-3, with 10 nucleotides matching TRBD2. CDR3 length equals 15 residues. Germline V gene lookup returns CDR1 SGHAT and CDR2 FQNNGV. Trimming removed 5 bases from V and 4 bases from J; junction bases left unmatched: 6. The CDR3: CASSETSGGADTQYF. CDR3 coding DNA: TGTGCCAGCAGCGAAACAAGCGGGGGGGCAGATACGCAGTATTTT.

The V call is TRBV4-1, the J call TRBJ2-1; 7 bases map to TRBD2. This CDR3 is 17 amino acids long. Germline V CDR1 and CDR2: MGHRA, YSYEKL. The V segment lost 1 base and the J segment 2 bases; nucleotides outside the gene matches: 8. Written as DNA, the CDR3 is TGCGCCAGCAGCCAAGCCGGGGCGGGAGTAGCCTACAATGAGCAGTTCTTC. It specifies CASSQAGAGVAYNEQFF.

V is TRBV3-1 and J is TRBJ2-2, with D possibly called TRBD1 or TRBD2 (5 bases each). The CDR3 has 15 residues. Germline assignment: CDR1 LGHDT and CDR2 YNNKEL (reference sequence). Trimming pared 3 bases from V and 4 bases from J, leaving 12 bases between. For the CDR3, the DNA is TGTGCCAGCAGCCAGGACTCAGGGACCACCGGGGAGCTGTTTTTT. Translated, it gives CASSQDSGTTGELFF.